A selection of T cell receptor beta chains follows, all from one sample in a study of blood T cells in healthy people across ages. TCRdb fed the 5' RACE reads into MiXCR, producing one record per CDR3 protein. The sample consists of over 500,000 distinct CDR3 sequences, approximately 26% of them appearing once. The same sample was also studied in work on T cells of mothers and their children.

Sequenced: blood. Receptors were obtained from a boy aged 2 to 10 in good health. The CDR3 runs from the conserved cysteine through the conserved F or W. The D gene is left open where the match is weak. Expanded clones get a size class; other rows say once, few or many, or leave the size out.

TRBJ2-7,TRBD1,TRBV7-9,-,CASSLSPLGGASYEQYF,TGTGCCAGCAGCTTATCCCCTTTAGGGGGCGCATCCTACGAGCAGTACTTC
TRBJ2-1,-,TRBV3-1,-,CASSQRADGFTEQFF,TGTGCCAGCAGCCAACGTGCGGACGGGTTTACTGAGCAGTTCTTC
TRBJ2-5,TRBD1,TRBV6-5,-,CASSYPGTDLEQETQYF,TGTGCCAGCAGTTACCCTGGGACAGATCTCGAGCAAGAGACCCAGTACTTC
TRBJ2-7,TRBD2,TRBV12-3/TRBV12-4,-,CASNLAGISYEQYF,TGTGCCAGCAACCTAGCGGGGATCTCCTACGAGCAGTACTTC
TRBJ2-3,-,TRBV9,-,CASSVGSDTQYF,TGTGCCAGCAGCGTAGGTTCAGATACGCAGTATTTT
TRBJ2-5,TRBD2,TRBV6-6,-,CASSRTSGGARETQYF,TGTGCCAGCAGTCGGACTAGCGGGGGGGCCCGTGAGACCCAGTACTTC
TRBJ2-3,-,TRBV6-5,few,CASSWGTERDTQYF,TGTGCCAGCAGTTGGGGGACCGAGAGGGATACGCAGTATTTT
TRBJ2-7,TRBD2,TRBV20-1,-,CSASVPSGRVSHEQYF,TGCAGTGCTAGTGTTCCTAGCGGGAGGGTAAGCCACGAGCAGTACTTC
TRBJ2-5,-,TRBV25-1,-,CASSEQGRQETQYF,TGTGCCAGCAGTGAACAGGGACGCCAAGAGACCCAGTACTTC
TRBJ1-2,TRBD1,TRBV9,-,CASSPGQGTNYGYTF,TGTGCCAGCAGTCCGGGACAGGGGACTAACTATGGCTACACCTTC
TRBJ2-1,TRBD1,TRBV10-3,few,CAISESRQGADNEQFF,TGTGCCATCAGTGAGTCCAGACAGGGGGCAGACAATGAGCAGTTCTTC
TRBJ2-1,TRBD2,TRBV4-2,-,CASVRGGSYNEQFF,TGTGCCAGCGTCCGGGGGGGCTCCTACAATGAGCAGTTCTTC
TRBJ2-7,-,TRBV20-1,few,CSARVGPAADEQYF,TGCAGTGCTAGAGTCGGCCCAGCGGCTGACGAGCAGTACTTC
TRBJ2-7,-,TRBV7-2,-,CASSFRGLPYEQYF,TGTGCCAGCAGCTTCCGGGGGCTCCCCTACGAGCAGTACTTC
TRBJ2-3,-,TRBV7-8,-,CASVGPGTDTQYF,TGTGCCAGCGTAGGCCCTGGGACAGATACGCAGTATTTT
TRBJ2-7,TRBD2,TRBV4-3,-,CASSRQVAGSYEQYF,TGCGCCAGCAGCCGCCAAGTAGCGGGCTCCTACGAGCAGTACTTC
TRBJ1-4,TRBD1,TRBV9,few,CASSPSGTGSEKLFF,TGTGCCAGCAGCCCCTCCGGGACAGGGAGCGAAAAACTGTTTTTT
TRBJ1-2,-,TRBV13,-,CASSLVDNYGYTF,TGTGCCAGCAGCTTAGTTGACAACTATGGCTACACCTTC